Described below is a single T cell receptor (beta chain) sequence and its context. Every bit of the isolated RNA underwent reverse transcription, so sequencing read expressed TCRB transcripts. It was found that naive, central memory and regulatory T cell samples averaged around 3.8 million reads. Assay used: immunoSEQ multiplex PCR; TCRdb lists only in-frame clones, some missing. In the table there are about 900,000 clones, under 20% of which are singletons. The V gene's germline CDR1 is MNHEY and CDR2 SVGAGI. The CDR3 contains 14 residues. Trimming at V came to 0 bases and at J to 6 bases, leaving 4 bases not matched to a gene. This entry comes from a study of beta chain features in type 1 diabetes. Background on the study: The patients were much like the healthy donors in age, gender and cell yields.

V gene TRBV6-5 combines with J gene TRBJ1-2; TRBD1 aligns across 7 bases. The receptor was isolated from a woman between 18 and 29 years old in good health. The sequenced sample consisted of naive CD4+ T cells from blood. Written as DNA, the CDR3 is TGTGCCAGCAGTTACTCACAGGGGACGGATGGCTACACCTTC. Protein sequence: CASSYSQGTDGYTF.